Listed here is a single TCR beta chain. Its target is not known. From germline, CDR1 is LNHDA and CDR2 SQIVND (reference sequence). Trimming removed 7 bases from V and 3 bases from J; junction bases left unmatched: 9. The CDR3 has 15 residues. The sample comes from a study of cytomegalovirus exposure and HLA in healthy donors. PCR primers comprised 60 Vbeta and 13 Jbeta primers. Some clones are missing from TCRdb's copy, which holds only in-frame ones; the method was immunoSEQ multiplex PCR. The table records about 140,000 clones, approximately 79% of them present only once. At the time of sampling, donors were nominally healthy, though unrecorded immune exposures were likely. Notes on the study in general: Some V segments, TRBV6-2 and TRBV6-3 among them, were indistinguishable and were therefore excluded. Earlier analysis found most TCR beta V segments productive about 90% or about 30% of the time.

The sequencing input was PBMCs. The receptor was isolated from a female donor in good health and CMV-seronegative. The chain employs TRBV19 and TRBJ2-1; 7 bases line up with TRBD1. CDR3 loop: CASIQGVFSYNEQFF. The CDR3 nucleotides are TGTGCCAGTATCCAGGGGGTCTTTAGCTACAATGAGCAGTTCTTC.